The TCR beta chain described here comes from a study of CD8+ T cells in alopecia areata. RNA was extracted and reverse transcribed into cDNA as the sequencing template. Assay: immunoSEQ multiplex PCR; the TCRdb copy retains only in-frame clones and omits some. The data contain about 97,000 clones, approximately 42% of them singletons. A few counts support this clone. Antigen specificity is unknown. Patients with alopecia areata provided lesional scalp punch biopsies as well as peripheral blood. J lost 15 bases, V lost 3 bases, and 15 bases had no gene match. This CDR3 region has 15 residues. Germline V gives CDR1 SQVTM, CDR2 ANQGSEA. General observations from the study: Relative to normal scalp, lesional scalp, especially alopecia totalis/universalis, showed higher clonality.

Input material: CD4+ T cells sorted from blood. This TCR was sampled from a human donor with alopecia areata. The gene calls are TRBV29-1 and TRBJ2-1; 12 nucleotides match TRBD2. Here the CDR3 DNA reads TGCAGCGTTGATTCTACTAGCGGGAGGCTCTCAGGTCTGTTCTTC. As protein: CSVDSTSGRLSGLFF.